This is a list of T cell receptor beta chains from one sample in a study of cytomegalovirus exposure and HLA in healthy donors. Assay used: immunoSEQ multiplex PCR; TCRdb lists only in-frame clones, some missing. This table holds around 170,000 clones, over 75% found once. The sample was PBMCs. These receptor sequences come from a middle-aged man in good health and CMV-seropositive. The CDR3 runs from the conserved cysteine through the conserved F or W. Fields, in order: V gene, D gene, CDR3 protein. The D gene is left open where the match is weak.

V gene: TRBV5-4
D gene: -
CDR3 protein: CASSPKPGTGELFF

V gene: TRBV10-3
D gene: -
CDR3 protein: CAISEGEGVGETQYF

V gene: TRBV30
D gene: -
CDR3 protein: CAWKEGGEQYF

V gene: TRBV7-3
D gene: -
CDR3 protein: CASSSSASWADTQYF

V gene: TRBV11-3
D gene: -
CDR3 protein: CASSLGSLTEAFF

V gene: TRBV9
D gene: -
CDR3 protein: CASTQTTKKEETQYF

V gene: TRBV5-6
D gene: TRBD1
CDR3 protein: CASSLEGQGARYGYTF

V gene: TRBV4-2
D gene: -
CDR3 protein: CASSQDLARGYTF

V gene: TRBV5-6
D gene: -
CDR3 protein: CASSLQGNTEAFF

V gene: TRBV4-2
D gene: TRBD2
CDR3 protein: CASSQRTSEVHEQYF

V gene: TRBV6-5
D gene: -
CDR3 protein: CASSYLPGTLQETQYF

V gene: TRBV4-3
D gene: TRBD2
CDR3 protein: CASSQEKRGAGYEQYF

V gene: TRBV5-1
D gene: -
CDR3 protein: CASSLDLSSSYEQYF

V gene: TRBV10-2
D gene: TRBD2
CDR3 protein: CASGRSGGGYEQYF

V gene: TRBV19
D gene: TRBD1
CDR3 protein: CASTYTGGTGANVLTF

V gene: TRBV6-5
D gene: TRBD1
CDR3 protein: CASSYQGADNEQFF

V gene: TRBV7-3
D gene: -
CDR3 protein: CASSLSGWGEQFF

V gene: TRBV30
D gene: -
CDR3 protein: CAWSVDSSYEQYF

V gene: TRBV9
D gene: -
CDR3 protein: CASSDYNPWTELPETQYF

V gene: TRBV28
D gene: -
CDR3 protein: CASSLPGQSSYEQYF

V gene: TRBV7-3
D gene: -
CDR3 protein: CASAQRGTAVGEQFF

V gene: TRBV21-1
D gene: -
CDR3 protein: CASSKEEAVRLVQYF

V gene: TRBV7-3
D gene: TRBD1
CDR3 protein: CASSSGQGNQPQHF

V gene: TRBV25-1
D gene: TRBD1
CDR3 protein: CASKRTGGTEAFF

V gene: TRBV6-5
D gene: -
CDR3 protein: CASSSPSGDYGYTF

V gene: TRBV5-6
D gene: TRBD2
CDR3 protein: CASSLRGLAGGRRVNEQFF

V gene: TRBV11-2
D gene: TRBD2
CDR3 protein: CASSSTPSGGLTDTQYF

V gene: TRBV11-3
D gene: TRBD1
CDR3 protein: CASSFTGAGEQYF

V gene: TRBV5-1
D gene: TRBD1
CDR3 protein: CASSFPRQGPNTGELFF

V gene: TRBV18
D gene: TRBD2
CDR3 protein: CASSPPGLGDEQFF

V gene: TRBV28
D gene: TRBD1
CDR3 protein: CASHRDRTYEQYF

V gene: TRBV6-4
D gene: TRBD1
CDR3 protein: CASSAGTGLNTEAFF

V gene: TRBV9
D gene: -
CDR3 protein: CASSVRRVAKNIQYF

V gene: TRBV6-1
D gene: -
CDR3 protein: CASSEASGYNQPQHF

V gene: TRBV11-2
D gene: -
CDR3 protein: CASSLEWGRTDTQYF

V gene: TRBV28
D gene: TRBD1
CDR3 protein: CASSSTTGGSRYEQYF

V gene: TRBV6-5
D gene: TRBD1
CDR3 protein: CASSYSTGTGAYEQYF

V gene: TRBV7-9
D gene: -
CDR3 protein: CASRPGGQHYGYTF

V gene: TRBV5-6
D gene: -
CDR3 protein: CASMLRAGGASYEQYF

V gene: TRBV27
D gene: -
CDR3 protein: CASSLQPAGSGNTIYF

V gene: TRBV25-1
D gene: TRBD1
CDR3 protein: CASSAAGTEEAFF

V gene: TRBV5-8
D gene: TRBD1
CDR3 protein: CASSPGTGGSYNSPLHF